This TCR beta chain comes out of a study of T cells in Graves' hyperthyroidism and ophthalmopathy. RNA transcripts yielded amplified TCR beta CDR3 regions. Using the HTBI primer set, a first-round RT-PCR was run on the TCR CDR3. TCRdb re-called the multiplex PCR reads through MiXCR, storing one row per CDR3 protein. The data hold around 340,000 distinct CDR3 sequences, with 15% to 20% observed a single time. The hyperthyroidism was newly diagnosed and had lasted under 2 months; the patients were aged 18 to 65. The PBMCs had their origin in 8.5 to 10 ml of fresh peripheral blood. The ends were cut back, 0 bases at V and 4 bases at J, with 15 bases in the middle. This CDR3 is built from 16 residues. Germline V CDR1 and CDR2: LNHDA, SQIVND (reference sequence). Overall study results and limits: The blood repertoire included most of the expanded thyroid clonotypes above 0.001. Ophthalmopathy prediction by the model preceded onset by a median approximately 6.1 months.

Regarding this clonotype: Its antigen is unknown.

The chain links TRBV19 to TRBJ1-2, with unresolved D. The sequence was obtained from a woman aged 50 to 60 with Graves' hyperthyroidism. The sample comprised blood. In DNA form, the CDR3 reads TGTGCCAGTAGTATAGATCTCCGGGCAGACCGCTATGGCTACACCTTC. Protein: CASSIDLRADRYGYTF.